One and the same sample provided the 24 T cell receptor beta chains below, sequenced in a study of cytomegalovirus exposure and HLA in healthy donors. The PCR had 60 Vbeta and 13 Jbeta primers. Sequenced by immunoSEQ multiplex PCR; TCRdb stores in-frame clones only, minus some. The sample yields about 150,000 clones, 65% to 80% seen once. Sequencing input: PBMCs. All receptors come from a woman between 40 and 55 years old in good health and CMV-seronegative.

The chain is built from TRBV19 and TRBJ1-1, with D perhaps matching TRBD1 (5 bases). Deletions cut 0 bases from V and 0 bases from J, with 5 bases between. Germline loops: CDR1 LNHDA, CDR2 SQIVND (reference sequence). There are 14 residues in the CDR3. The CDR3 loop is CASSIDRVNTEAFF. The CDR3 DNA reads TGTGCCAGTAGTATAGACAGGGTGAACACTGAAGCTTTCTTT.

The gene calls are TRBV25-1 and TRBJ1-1; 7 nucleotides match TRBD1. CDR1 MGHDK and CDR2 SYGVNS come from the germline V gene. The trim removed 6 bases at V and 3 bases at J, leaving 10 bases unmatched. The CDR3 is 15 residues long. The chain's CDR3 is CASRSNSGGHTEAFF. CDR3 nucleotides: TGTGCCAGCAGATCAAACTCAGGGGGACACACTGAAGCTTTCTTT.

V usage is TRBV5-1 and J usage is TRBJ1-5; the D gene is possibly TRBD1 (6 bases). Looked up from germline, CDR1 is SGHRS and CDR2 is YFSETQ. The CDR3 runs 14 residues. Trimming cost V 0 bases and J 4 bases, with 8 bases left between them. The CDR3: CASSLEGGNQPQHF. The DNA for the CDR3 is TGCGCCAGCAGCTTGGAGGGGGGGAATCAGCCCCAGCATTTT.

This clone was seen only a few times. The genes are TRBV7-9 and TRBJ1-3, with 9 bases aligning to TRBD1. The J segment lost 4 bases and the V segment lost 5 bases, leaving 6 bases of the junction unmatched. The CDR3 is 15 amino acids. The germline CDR1 and CDR2 sequences are SEHNR and FQNEAQ (reference sequence). The CDR3 region is CASSAAGTGGNTIYF. The CDR3 DNA reads TGTGCCAGCAGCGCTGCTGGGACAGGGGGAAACACCATATATTTT.

The V and J genes are TRBV10-3 and TRBJ2-7; 9 positions match TRBD1. Trimming cost V 10 bases and J 1 base; bases outside gene matches: 14. The CDR3 has 16 residues. Germline lookup yields CDR1 ENHRY and CDR2 SYGVKD. CDR3 nucleotides: TGTGCCACGGGGGAACCGGGACAGGGCATGTCCTACGAGCAGTACTTC. Residues: CATGEPGQGMSYEQYF.

V gene TRBV11-3 combines with J gene TRBJ2-1; 7 bases are shared with TRBD2. V shed 5 bases, J shed 5 bases, and the junction held 9 bases outside the gene matches. Germline CDR1 reads SGHNT; CDR2 reads YENEEA. The CDR3 has 15 amino acids. The CDR3 sequence is CASSKYGTTNNEQFF. CDR3 nucleotide sequence: TGTGCCAGCAGCAAGTATGGGACTACGAACAATGAGCAGTTCTTC.

The chain couples TRBV10-2 to TRBJ1-3, with TRBD1 matching 10 bases. This CDR3 region has 15 residues. J gave up 0 bases and V 8 bases, and 4 bases lay outside the gene matches. CDR1 and CDR2 from the germline V gene are WSHSY and SAAADI. In nucleotides, the CDR3 is TGCGCCAGCCGACAGGGGGCGGGCTCTGGAAACACCATATATTTT. Its translation is CASRQGAGSGNTIYF.

The V gene is TRBV27, the J gene TRBJ1-6, with 7 bases fitting TRBD1. Germline CDR1 and CDR2: MNHEY and SMNVEV (reference sequence). Losses at the gene ends were 4 bases for V and 0 bases for J; bases not matched to a gene: 6. The CDR3 covers 17 residues. The CDR3 DNA reads as TGTGCCAGCAGTTCCCCGACAGGGAGCTCCTATAATTCACCCCTCCACTTT. Translated, it gives CASSSPTGSSYNSPLHF.

This rearrangement joins TRBV6-6 to TRBJ1-1, with D unclear. This CDR3 spans 11 amino acids. The germline V gene has CDR1 MNHNY and CDR2 SVGAGI (reference sequence). V was pared by 10 bases and J by 11 bases, with 17 bases between. The chain's CDR3 is CATALGETAFF. Written as DNA, the CDR3 is TGTGCCACGGCACTGGGAGAAACGGCTTTCTTT.

J is TRBJ2-4 and V is TRBV4-1, with D perhaps TRBD1 (6 bases). Germline loops: CDR1 MGHRA, CDR2 YSYEKL. Trimming took 3 bases from V and 11 from J, leaving 17 bases between them. The CDR3 loop spans 14 amino acids. The CDR3 sequence: CASSQEIQGSFQYF. The CDR3 DNA reads TGCGCCAGCAGCCAGGAGATACAGGGATCTTTTCAGTACTTC.

The chain recombines TRBV10-2 with TRBJ2-7; D is unresolved. The length of the CDR3 is 13 residues. Looked up from germline, CDR1 is WSHSY and CDR2 is SAAADI. The ends were cut back, 7 bases at V and 1 base at J, with 11 bases in the middle. This chain's CDR3 is CASNQQMSYEQYF. The CDR3 region has the DNA TGCGCCAGCAACCAACAGATGTCCTACGAGCAGTACTTC.

This rearrangement joins TRBV30 to TRBJ2-1, with 9 bases that match TRBD1. This CDR3 is 14 amino acids long. Trimming at V came to 4 bases and at J to 10 bases, leaving 11 bases not matched to a gene. Germline CDR1 is GTSNPN and CDR2 is SVGIG (reference sequence). CDR3 nucleotide sequence: TGTGCCTGGAAACTGGGACAGGGCCCTCGAGAGCAGTTCTTC. This codes for CAWKLGQGPREQFF.

This clone has a handful of counts. The CDR3 nucleotides are TGTGCCAGCAGCTTATCCGGGACAGGGTCATATGGCTACACCTTC. Its protein is CASSLSGTGSYGYTF. The chain uses TRBV11-2 and TRBJ1-2; 9 bases line up with TRBD1. Germline lookup yields CDR1 SGHAT and CDR2 FQNNGV. The CDR3 spans 15 residues. The V and J ends lost 2 bases and 5 bases, in that order; junction bases with no gene match: 6.

V usage is TRBV11-2 and J usage is TRBJ2-2; D possibly corresponds to TRBD1 (5 bases). Germline-derived CDR1 and CDR2 are SGHAT and FQNNGV. V gave up 1 base and J gave up 0 bases, with 9 bases separating them. The CDR3 covers 16 residues. The CDR3 region has the DNA TGTGCCAGCAGCTTAGGGACACATACGAACACCGGGGAGCTGTTTTTT. This encodes CASSLGTHTNTGELFF.

This chain joins TRBV6-4 and TRBJ1-1; the D is unclear. Germline V CDR1 and CDR2: MRHNA, SNTAGT. This CDR3 spans 13 amino acids. V was shortened by 7 bases and J by 6 bases, with 15 bases between the two germline ends. The CDR3 DNA sequence: TGTGCCAGCACGGACGGGGAGAGGTCTGAAGCTTTCTTT. This sequence encodes CASTDGERSEAFF.

This chain joins TRBV5-1 and TRBJ1-2; 7 bases map to TRBD1. Trimming at V came to 0 bases and at J to 6 bases, leaving 8 bases not matched to a gene. The CDR3 totals 15 residues. Germline CDR1 reads SGHRS; CDR2 reads YFSETQ. CDR3 bases: TGCGCCAGCAGCTTGGCCCGACAGGGAAACAATGGCTACACCTTC. Encoded protein: CASSLARQGNNGYTF.

This clone was observed a single time. This chain joins TRBV28 and TRBJ2-7; 7 bases agree with TRBD1. The V gene's germline CDR1 is MDHEN and CDR2 SYDVKM. This CDR3 comprises 13 residues. Trimming at V came to 5 bases and at J to 3 bases, leaving 4 bases not matched to a gene. The CDR3 spells CASSPGQFYEQYF. CDR3 bases: TGTGCCAGCAGTCCGGGACAGTTCTACGAGCAGTACTTC.

The chain is built from TRBV2 and TRBJ1-4; unclear D gene. The CDR3 runs to 15 residues. The germline gives CDR1 SNHLY, CDR2 FYNNEI. V lost 2 bases and J 8 bases, leaving 15 bases between the germline ends. CDR3: CASSEIRGNEEKLFF. The CDR3 DNA sequence: TGTGCCAGCAGTGAAATCCGAGGTAACGAGGAAAAACTGTTTTTT.

The chain uses TRBV11-2 and TRBJ2-5; possibly TRBD2 for D (5 bases). The CDR3 is made up of 14 amino acids. With 5 bases removed from V and 4 bases from J, the gap between germline ends came to 14 bases. Looked up from germline, CDR1 is SGHAT and CDR2 is FQNNGV. CDR3 nucleotides: TGTGCCAGCAGCCGTCTAGCAGCCGCAGAGACCCAGTACTTC. Its translation: CASSRLAAAETQYF.

This clone was seen more than once but under ten times. The chain links TRBV5-1 to TRBJ1-2; unclear D gene. The CDR3 spans 12 residues. Germline V gene sequence: CDR1 SGHRS, CDR2 YFSETQ. Trimming took off 1 base at V and 4 bases at J, with 5 bases between the two ends. The CDR3 region has the DNA TGCGCCAGCAGCTTGATCGGCTATGGCTACACCTTC. Protein product: CASSLIGYGYTF. Drawing the rest from reference TRBV5-1 and TRBJ1-2, the complete variable domain is KAGVTQTPRYLIKTRGQQVTLSCSPISGHRSVSWYQQTPGQGLQFLFEYFSETQRNKGNFPGRFSGRQFSNSRSEMNVSTLELGDSALYLCASSLIGYGYTFGSGTRLTVV.

The V and J genes are TRBV19 and TRBJ2-3, with D perhaps TRBD2 (5 bases). V was cut by 6 bases and J by 2 bases, with 15 bases left in between. From germline, CDR1 is LNHDA and CDR2 SQIVND (reference sequence). CDR3 size: 15 residues. CDR3 in DNA: TGTGCCAGTAGCCTCAGCGGTTCCCTCACAGATACGCAGTATTTT. Translated, it gives CASSLSGSLTDTQYF.

The chain is built from TRBV29-1 and TRBJ2-7, with 8 bases that match TRBD2. CDR1 is SQVTM and CDR2 is ANQGSEA in the germline V gene. The CDR3 length is 11 residues. The ends lost 7 bases at V and 2 bases at J; junction bases unmatched: 1. CDR3 in amino acids: CSARGAYEQYF. The CDR3 DNA sequence: TGCAGCGCGCGGGGGGCCTACGAGCAGTACTTC.

The J gene is TRBJ1-2, the V gene TRBV6-4, with D perhaps TRBD1 (6 bases). This CDR3 spans 16 amino acids. The germline V gene has CDR1 MRHNA and CDR2 SNTAGT. Trimming took off 3 bases at V and 0 bases at J, with 14 bases between the two ends. The CDR3, as DNA: TGTGCCAGCAGTGATACAAAACAGGGAACTAACTATGGCTACACCTTC. The encoded protein is CASSDTKQGTNYGYTF.

The chain links TRBV5-6 to TRBJ1-1, with D perhaps matching TRBD1 (6 bases). Germline CDR1 SGHDT, CDR2 YYEEEE. This CDR3 comprises 14 residues. Trimming cost V 1 base and J 5 bases, with 12 bases left between them. The CDR3 DNA is TGTGCCAGCAGCTTGCAGGGGTTATATACTGAAGCTTTCTTT. This translates into CASSLQGLYTEAFF.